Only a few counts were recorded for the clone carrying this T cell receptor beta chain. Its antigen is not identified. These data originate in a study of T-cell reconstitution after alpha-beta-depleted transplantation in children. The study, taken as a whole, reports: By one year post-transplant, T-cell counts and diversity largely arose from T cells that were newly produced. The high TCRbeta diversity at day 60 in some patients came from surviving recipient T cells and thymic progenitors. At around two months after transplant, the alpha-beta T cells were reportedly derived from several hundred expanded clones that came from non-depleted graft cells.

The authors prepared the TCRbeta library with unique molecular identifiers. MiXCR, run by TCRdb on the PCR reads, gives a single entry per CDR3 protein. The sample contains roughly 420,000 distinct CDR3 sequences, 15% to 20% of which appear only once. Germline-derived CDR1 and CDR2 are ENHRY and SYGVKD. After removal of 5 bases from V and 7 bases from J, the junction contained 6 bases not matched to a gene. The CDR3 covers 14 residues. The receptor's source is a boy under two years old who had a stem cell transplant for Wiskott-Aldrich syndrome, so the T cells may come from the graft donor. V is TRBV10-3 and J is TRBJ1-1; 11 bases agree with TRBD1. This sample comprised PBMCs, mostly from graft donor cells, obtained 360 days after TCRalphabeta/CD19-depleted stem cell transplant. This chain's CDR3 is CAISRDRGESEAFF. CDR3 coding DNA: TGTGCCATCAGTAGGGACAGGGGGGAAAGTGAAGCTTTCTTT.